Below are 15 T cell receptor beta chains sequenced from a single sample in a study of PD-1 blockade in classical Hodgkin lymphoma. Documented time point: cycle 4 day 1 (C4D1), after more than five weeks of nivolumab. Every patient had relapsed following autologous stem cell transplantation, and cohorts differed in brentuximab vedotin exposure. Using immunoSEQ multiplex PCR, the repertoire was profiled, and TCRdb retains in-frame clones only, with some absent. The table shows some 19,000 clones, with over 75% occurring only once. The sample was peripheral blood mononuclear cells (PBMCs), taken before the fourth cycle of nivolumab. These receptors all come from a human donor with classical Hodgkin lymphoma.

This clone was observed a handful of times. The chain couples TRBV6-5 to TRBJ1-1, with D tentatively TRBD1 (6 bases). CDR1 and CDR2 from the germline V gene are MNHEY and SVGAGI. The CDR3 length is 13 residues. V was pared by 6 bases and J by 0 bases, with 8 bases between. CDR3 sequence: CASRPGVNTEAFF. In DNA, the CDR3 is TGTGCCAGCAGACCAGGGGTGAACACTGAAGCTTTCTTT.

The gene calls are TRBV5-1 and TRBJ1-6; 9 bases fit TRBD1. Losses at the gene ends were 4 bases for V and 9 bases for J; bases not matched to a gene: 11. Germline V gene sequence: CDR1 SGHRS, CDR2 YFSETQ. This CDR3 comprises 16 residues. CDR3 nucleotide sequence: TGCGCCAGCAGCACCGGACAGGGGTCAAGGGTTTCACCCCTCCACTTT. Protein sequence: CASSTGQGSRVSPLHF.

This clone was seen more than once but under ten times. This chain uses TRBV7-9 with TRBJ1-2; TRBD1 is a possible D gene (5 bases). Germline V gene data show CDR1 as SEHNR and CDR2 as FQNEAQ (reference sequence). The CDR3 contains 15 residues. V lost 5 bases and J 5 bases, leaving 18 bases between the germline ends. The CDR3 spells CASSPGATVGYGYTF. CDR3 coding DNA: TGTGCCAGCAGCCCTGGGGCTACAGTCGGGTATGGCTACACCTTC.

The CDR3: CASRTDRPNSPLHF. The CDR3 region has the DNA TGTGCCAGCAGGACGGACAGGCCTAATTCACCCCTCCACTTT. The chain uses TRBV2 and TRBJ1-6; 7 bases map to TRBD1. CDR1 and CDR2 (germline): SNHLY, FYNNEI. This CDR3 is built from 14 residues. V shed 6 bases, J shed 6 bases, and the junction held 5 bases outside the gene matches.

The rearrangement uses TRBV4-3 and TRBJ2-2, with 7 bases that match TRBD2. J was trimmed by 5 bases and V by 0 bases; bases with no gene match: 9. Per germline, CDR1 LGHNA and CDR2 YSLEER. The CDR3 sequence is 17 residues long. This CDR3 is CASSQEGEWGGTGELFF. The CDR3 region has the DNA TGCGCCAGCAGCCAAGAAGGGGAATGGGGGGGTACCGGGGAGCTGTTTTTT.

The V and J genes are TRBV11-2 and TRBJ2-6; TRBD1 matches at 8 bases. V lost 2 bases to trimming and J lost 0 bases; unmatched junction nucleotides: 6. Germline loops: CDR1 SGHAT, CDR2 FQNNGV. CDR3 length equals 18 residues. Here the CDR3 reads CASSLSDRGPSGANVLTF. CDR3 coding DNA: TGTGCCAGCAGCTTAAGTGACAGGGGACCCTCTGGGGCCAACGTCCTGACTTTC.

This clone was recorded only once. At one end, the junction sequence differs from germline, possibly due to a read error. This chain uses TRBV4-1 with TRBJ1-6; the D gene is possibly TRBD1 (5 bases). Germline V gives CDR1 MGHRA, CDR2 YSYEKL. The CDR3 consists of 17 residues. This CDR3 reads CASSQLRLGIEVGATIF. CDR3 bases: TGCGCCAGCAGCCAACTACGATTGGGCATTGAGGTAGGGGCTACGATCTTT.

The J gene is TRBJ1-4, the V gene TRBV6-1, with D tentatively TRBD1 (5 bases). Looked up from germline, CDR1 is MNHNS and CDR2 is SASEGT. This CDR3 is built from 14 residues. V lost 5 bases to trimming and J lost 7 bases, with 14 bases between them. CDR3 DNA: TGTGCCAGCAGTCCAGGCCAGGGATTTGAAAAACTGTTTTTT. Its translation is CASSPGQGFEKLFF.

The chain links TRBV19 to TRBJ1-6; 7 bases fit TRBD1. The CDR3 spans 15 residues. Germline assignment: CDR1 LNHDA and CDR2 SQIVND (reference sequence). V lost 5 bases to trimming and J lost 6 bases; unmatched junction nucleotides: 7. Here the CDR3 reads CASSPGQVLNSPLHF. Written as DNA, the CDR3 is TGTGCCAGTAGTCCAGGACAGGTCCTTAATTCACCCCTCCACTTT.

In DNA, the CDR3 is TGCGCCAGCAGCCAAGCTTTCCTCCTAGCGACTACTAGCACAGATACGCAGTATTTT. Its translation: CASSQAFLLATTSTDTQYF. The chain carries TRBV4-1 and TRBJ2-3; D possibly corresponds to TRBD2 (6 bases). Per germline, CDR1 MGHRA and CDR2 YSYEKL. Trimming took off 1 base at V and 0 bases at J, with 20 bases between the two ends. The CDR3 runs to 19 residues.

The gene calls are TRBV28 and TRBJ1-6, with D tentatively TRBD1 (5 bases). This CDR3 is 12 amino acids long. Trimming took off 7 bases at V and 7 bases at J, with 8 bases between the two ends. Germline assignment: CDR1 MDHEN and CDR2 SYDVKM. The CDR3 protein is CASTEGNSPLHF. The DNA for the CDR3 is TGTGCCAGCACTGAGGGGAATTCACCCCTCCACTTT.

The sample holds a few counts of this clone. The chain has TRBV15 and TRBJ1-5; possibly TRBD1 for D (5 bases). The V gene's germline CDR1 is LNHNV and CDR2 YYDKDF (reference sequence). V was pared by 8 bases and J by 9 bases, with 17 bases between. The CDR3 has 13 amino acids. The CDR3: CATQEGQRGPQHF. The CDR3, as DNA: TGTGCCACCCAGGAGGGGCAGCGCGGGCCCCAGCATTTT.

The genes are TRBV6-6 and TRBJ2-1; D gene uncertain. The CDR3 covers 15 residues. Per germline, CDR1 MNHNY and CDR2 SVGAGI (reference sequence). V was pared by 7 bases and J by 0 bases, with 13 bases between. CDR3 in amino acids: CASTVGLSSYNEQFF. In DNA form, the CDR3 reads TGTGCCAGCACGGTAGGGCTAAGCTCCTACAATGAGCAGTTCTTC.

This clone was seen a few times. The rearrangement joins TRBV10-1 to TRBJ1-1, with 8 bases lining up with TRBD1. Germline V gene lookup returns CDR1 WNHNN and CDR2 SYGVQD (reference sequence). V was clipped by 2 bases and J by 9 bases; unmatched bases: 2. The CDR3 spans 12 residues. The CDR3 region is CASSEGQGKAFF. CDR3 nucleotide sequence: TGCGCCAGCAGTGAGGGACAGGGAAAAGCTTTCTTT.

The chain links TRBV5-1 to TRBJ2-5; D remains ambiguous. V gave up 1 base and J gave up 0 bases, with 7 bases separating them. Germline CDR1 is SGHRS and CDR2 is YFSETQ. The CDR3 contains 14 residues. Written as DNA, the CDR3 is TGCGCCAGCAGCTTGACCTCGTACCAAGAGACCCAGTACTTC. Protein sequence: CASSLTSYQETQYF.